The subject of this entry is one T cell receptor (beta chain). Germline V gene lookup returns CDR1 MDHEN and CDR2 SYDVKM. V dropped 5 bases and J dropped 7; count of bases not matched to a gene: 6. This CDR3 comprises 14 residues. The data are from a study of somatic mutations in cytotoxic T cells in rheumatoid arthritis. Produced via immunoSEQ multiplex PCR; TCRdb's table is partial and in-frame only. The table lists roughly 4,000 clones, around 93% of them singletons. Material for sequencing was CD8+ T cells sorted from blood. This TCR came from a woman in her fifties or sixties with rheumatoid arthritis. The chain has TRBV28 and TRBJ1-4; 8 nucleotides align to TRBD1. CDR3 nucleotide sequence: TGTGCCAGCAGTCAGGACAGGGCAATTGAAAAACTGTTTTTT. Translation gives CASSQDRAIEKLFF.